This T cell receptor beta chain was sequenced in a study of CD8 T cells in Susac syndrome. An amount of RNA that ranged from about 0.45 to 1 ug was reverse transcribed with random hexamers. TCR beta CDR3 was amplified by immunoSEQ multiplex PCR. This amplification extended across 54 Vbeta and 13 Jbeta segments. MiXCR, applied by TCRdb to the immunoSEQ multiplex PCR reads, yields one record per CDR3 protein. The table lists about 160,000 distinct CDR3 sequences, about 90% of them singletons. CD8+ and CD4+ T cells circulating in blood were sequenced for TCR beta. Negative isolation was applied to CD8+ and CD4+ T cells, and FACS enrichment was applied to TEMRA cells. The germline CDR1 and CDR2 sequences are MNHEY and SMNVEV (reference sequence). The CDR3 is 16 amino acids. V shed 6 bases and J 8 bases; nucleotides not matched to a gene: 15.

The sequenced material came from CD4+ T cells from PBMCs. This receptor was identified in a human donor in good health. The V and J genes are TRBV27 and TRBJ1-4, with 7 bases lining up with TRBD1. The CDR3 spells CASSRGGPTTLEKLFF. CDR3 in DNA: TGTGCCAGCAGCAGGGGGGGGCCGACGACGTTGGAAAAACTGTTTTTT.